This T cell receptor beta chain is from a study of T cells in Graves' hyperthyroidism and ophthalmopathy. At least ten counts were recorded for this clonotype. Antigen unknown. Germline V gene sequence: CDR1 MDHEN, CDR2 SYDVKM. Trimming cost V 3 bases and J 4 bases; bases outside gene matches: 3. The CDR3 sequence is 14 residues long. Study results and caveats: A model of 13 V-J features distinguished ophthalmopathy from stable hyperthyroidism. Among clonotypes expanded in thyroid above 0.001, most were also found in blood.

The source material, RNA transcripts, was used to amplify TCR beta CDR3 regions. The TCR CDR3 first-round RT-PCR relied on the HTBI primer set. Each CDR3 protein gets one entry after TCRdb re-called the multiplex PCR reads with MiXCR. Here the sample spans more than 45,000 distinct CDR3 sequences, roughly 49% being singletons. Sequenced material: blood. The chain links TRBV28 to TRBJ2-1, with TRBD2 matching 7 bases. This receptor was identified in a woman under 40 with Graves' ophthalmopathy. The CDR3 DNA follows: TGTGCCAGCAGTTTGGCTAGCGGATACAATGAGCAGTTCTTC. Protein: CASSLASGYNEQFF.